The entry that follows covers one TCR beta chain sequence. The antigen is unknown. MiXCR, run by TCRdb on the RT-PCR reads, gives a single entry per CDR3 protein. The data hold roughly 710,000 distinct CDR3 sequences, with 12% to 15% observed a single time. The entry originates in a study of response to subunit inactivated influenza vaccine. Overall study results and limits: Researchers suggested that each seasonal influenza vaccination recruits few new T cells.

The sequenced sample was PBMCs from blood, obtained 14 to 15 days before vaccination. The clonotype originates from a man aged 50-59 years who received an inactivated influenza vaccine.

The CDR3 nucleotides are TGCGCCAGCAGCCAGTACAGGGATAGTAACTATGGCTACACCTTC. This codes for CASSQYRDSNYGYTF. The genes are TRBV4-1 and TRBJ1-2; tentatively, D is TRBD1 (6 bases). The CDR3 contains 15 residues. The germline V and J ends were trimmed by 3 bases and 1 base, with 12 bases remaining between them. The germline gives CDR1 MGHRA, CDR2 YSYEKL.